This T cell receptor beta chain was recorded in a study of CD8 T cells in Susac syndrome. Trimming cost V 4 bases and J 4 bases, with 16 bases left between them. The CDR3 spans 16 residues. Germline V lookup: CDR1 KGHSH, CDR2 LQKENI. A quantity of roughly 0.5 to 1 ug RNA underwent reverse transcription using random hexamers. MiXCR, run by TCRdb on the immunoSEQ multiplex PCR reads, gives a single entry per CDR3 protein. The sample shows fewer than 65,000 distinct CDR3 sequences, around nine tenths of them seen only once. The V gene is TRBV18, the J gene TRBJ2-2; D remains ambiguous. The source material was CD8+ T cells from PBMCs. This clonotype was obtained from a human donor in good health. The CDR3 loop reads CASSLTVDASTGELFF. The CDR3, as DNA: TGTGCCAGCTCACTGACTGTAGACGCGAGCACCGGGGAGCTGTTTTTT.